This TCR beta chain was captured in a study of blood T cells in healthy people across ages. Donor samples were obtained from healthy Caucasian individuals from Russia, aged about 6 to 100. The authors ran a second PCR of about 7 to 11 cycles using a sample-barcoded 5' primer and a J-beta primer mix. Each CDR3 protein is one row after TCRdb ran MiXCR on the 5' RACE reads. This sample has around 1.5 million distinct CDR3 sequences; roughly a third occur once, and the top ten carry over 9%. This CDR3 has 15 amino acids. Germline CDR1 reads GTSNPN; CDR2 reads SVGIG (reference sequence). Trimming took off 0 bases at V and 8 bases at J, with 17 bases between the two ends.

Sequencing was performed on blood. This receptor was taken from a woman in her thirties in good health. The V gene is TRBV30, the J gene TRBJ2-1; D unresolved. In DNA, the CDR3 is TGTGCCTGGAGTGTGGGTGCAGGTGATGGGGATGAGCAGTTCTTC. This encodes CAWSVGAGDGDEQFF.